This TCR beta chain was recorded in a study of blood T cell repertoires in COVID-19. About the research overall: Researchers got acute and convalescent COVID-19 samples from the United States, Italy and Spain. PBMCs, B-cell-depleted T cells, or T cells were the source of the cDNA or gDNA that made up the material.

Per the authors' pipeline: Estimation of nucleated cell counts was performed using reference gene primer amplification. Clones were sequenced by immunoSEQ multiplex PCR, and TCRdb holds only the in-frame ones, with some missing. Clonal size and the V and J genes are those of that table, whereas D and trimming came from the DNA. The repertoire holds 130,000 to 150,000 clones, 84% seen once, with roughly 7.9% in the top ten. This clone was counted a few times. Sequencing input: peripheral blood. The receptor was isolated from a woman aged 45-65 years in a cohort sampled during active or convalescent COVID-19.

The CDR3 sequence is CASSEGSGNTIYF. CDR3 coding DNA: TGTGCCAGTAGCGAGGGTTCTGGAAACACCATATATTTT. The chain links TRBV19 to TRBJ1-3; D remains unclear. Deletions cut 6 bases from V and 1 base from J, with 7 bases between. The germline CDR1 and CDR2 sequences are LNHDA and SQIVND (reference sequence). The CDR3 runs to 13 residues.